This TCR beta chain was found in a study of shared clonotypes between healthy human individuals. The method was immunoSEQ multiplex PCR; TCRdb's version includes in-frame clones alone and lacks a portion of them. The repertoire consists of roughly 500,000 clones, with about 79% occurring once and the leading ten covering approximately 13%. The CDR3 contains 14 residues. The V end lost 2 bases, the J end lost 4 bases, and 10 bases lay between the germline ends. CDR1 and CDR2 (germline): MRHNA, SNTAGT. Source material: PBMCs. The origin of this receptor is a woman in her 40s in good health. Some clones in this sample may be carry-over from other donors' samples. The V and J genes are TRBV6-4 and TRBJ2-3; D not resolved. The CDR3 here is CASSDGLEADTQYF. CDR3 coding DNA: TGTGCCAGCAGTGACGGGCTAGAGGCAGATACGCAGTATTTT.